The 7 T cell receptor beta chains presented below share a single source sample, sequenced in a study of T cell repertoires in cytomegalovirus infection. TCRdb independently ran MiXCR on the reads; one entry per CDR3 protein. This table holds about 900,000 distinct CDR3 sequences, 25% to 40% found once. No antigens are known for them. This sample comprised cultured CD8+ T cells from PBMCs, obtained from culture after CMV antigen stimulation. Receptors were obtained from a human donor in good health (CMV status not recorded). Some clones in this sample may be carry-over from other donors' samples.

The chain combines TRBV28 with TRBJ2-5; 8 bases agree with TRBD1. Losses at the gene ends were 6 bases for V and 3 bases for J; bases not matched to a gene: 6. CDR3 length equals 14 residues. The V gene's germline CDR1 is MDHEN and CDR2 SYDVKM. In nucleotides, the CDR3 is TGTGCCAGCAGCCCCGTGACAGGGGAAGAGACCCAGTACTTC. Translation gives CASSPVTGEETQYF.

V and J are TRBV14 and TRBJ2-3; possible D gene TRBD2, 7 bases. CDR3 length equals 16 residues. Germline V CDR1 and CDR2: SGHDN, FVKESK. V shed 2 bases and J shed 3 bases, with 15 bases lying between them. The CDR3 protein is CASSQLLGGPTDTQYF. The DNA for the CDR3 is TGTGCCAGCAGCCAACTCCTCGGGGGGCCAACAGATACGCAGTATTTT.

This clonotype was counted only a few times. The chain joins TRBV28 to TRBJ2-2; no reliable D call. V was cut by 3 bases and J by 7 bases, with 9 bases left in between. This CDR3 has 13 amino acids. Germline assignment: CDR1 MDHEN and CDR2 SYDVKM. CDR3 coding DNA: TGTGCCAGCAGTTTCTTTGAAAGCGGGGAGCTGTTTTTT. This gives the protein CASSFFESGELFF.

The chain uses TRBV2 and TRBJ2-7; no firm D call. V was pared by 5 bases and J by 7 bases, with 3 bases between. In germline, CDR1 is SNHLY, CDR2 FYNNEI. This CDR3 region has 9 residues. As DNA, the CDR3 is TGTGCCAGCAGTCGGGAGCAGTACGTC. This translates into CASSREQYV.

CDR3 sequence: CASSEALRGPSYNEQFF. In DNA form, the CDR3 reads TGTGCCAGCAGTGAAGCGCTTCGGGGGCCCTCCTACAATGAGCAGTTCTTC. The chain is built from TRBV2 and TRBJ2-1; TRBD1 or TRBD2 may be the D gene (6 bases each). The germline V gene has CDR1 SNHLY and CDR2 FYNNEI. The CDR3 extends over 17 amino acids. V lost 0 bases and J lost 0, with 12 bases in between.

Only a few counts were recorded for this clonotype. The chain is built from TRBV6-5 and TRBJ1-2; D remains ambiguous. CDR3 length: 15 residues. The germline V and J ends were trimmed by 0 bases and 4 bases, with 12 bases remaining between them. CDR1 and CDR2 (germline): MNHEY, SVGAGI. The CDR3 DNA is TGTGCCAGCAGTTACTCGGGCAGTCATCGCTATGGCTACACCTTC. It yields the protein CASSYSGSHRYGYTF.

There are a few counts of this clonotype. This rearrangement joins TRBV27 to TRBJ1-6; 7 bases line up with TRBD1. After removal of 5 bases from V and 7 bases from J, the junction contained 5 bases not matched to a gene. Germline values: CDR1 MNHEY, CDR2 SMNVEV (reference sequence). The CDR3 has 14 amino acids. Written as DNA, the CDR3 is TGTGCCAGCAGTCTAAGACAGGGAAATTCACCCCTCCACTTT. Amino acid sequence: CASSLRQGNSPLHF.